Listed below are T cell receptor beta chains from one sample, sequenced in a study of human T cells and chemical hapten exposure. TCRdb recomputed calls from the RACE reads with MiXCR, one row per CDR3 protein. The sample records over 150,000 distinct CDR3 sequences, 28% being singletons. The sample was whole blood, taken in connection with sensitization to the hapten diphenylcyclopropenone (DPC). The receptors come from a woman aged 18-30 years with alopecia areata. Some clones in this sample may be carry-over from other donors' samples. Each CDR3 is given with its conserved first and last residue. The order of the fields is clone size, J gene, V gene, D gene, CDR3 protein, CDR3 DNA. A D gene is named only where the DNA matches it firmly. Clone size, where shown, is once, few, many, or a class for clones that have expanded.

abundance: few; j_gene: TRBJ1-1; v_gene: TRBV27; d_gene: -; CDR3aa: CASRRQVFTEAFF; CDR3nt: TGTGCCAGCAGACGGCAGGTTTTCACTGAAGCTTTCTTT
abundance: -; j_gene: TRBJ1-5; v_gene: TRBV11-2; d_gene: -; CDR3aa: CASSLGGHVNQPQHF; CDR3nt: TGTGCCAGCAGCTTAGGGGGACATGTAAATCAGCCCCAGCATTTT
abundance: -; j_gene: TRBJ2-7; v_gene: TRBV15; d_gene: -; CDR3aa: CATSLPGRPLDEQYF; CDR3nt: TGTGCCACCTCTCTGCCGGGACGCCCATTGGACGAGCAGTACTTC
abundance: -; j_gene: TRBJ2-3; v_gene: TRBV4-2; d_gene: TRBD2; CDR3aa: CASSQGTSGGSSTDTQYF; CDR3nt: TGTGCCAGCAGCCAGGGGACTAGCGGGGGGTCTAGCACAGATACGCAGTATTTT
abundance: few; j_gene: TRBJ2-3; v_gene: TRBV6-4; d_gene: TRBD2; CDR3aa: CASSGAAGESTDTQYF; CDR3nt: TGTGCCAGCAGTGGGGCGGCGGGAGAAAGCACAGATACGCAGTATTTT
abundance: few; j_gene: TRBJ2-1; v_gene: TRBV11-3; d_gene: -; CDR3aa: CASSSRMIENEQFF; CDR3nt: TGTGCCAGCAGCTCCAGGATGATAGAAAATGAGCAGTTCTTC
abundance: -; j_gene: TRBJ1-1; v_gene: TRBV10-3; d_gene: TRBD1; CDR3aa: CAIRRTGGVMNTEAFF; CDR3nt: TGTGCCATCAGACGGACAGGGGGAGTCATGAACACTGAAGCTTTCTTT
abundance: -; j_gene: TRBJ1-5; v_gene: TRBV5-8; d_gene: -; CDR3aa: CASSLGSYSNQPQHF; CDR3nt: TGTGCCAGCAGCTTGGGTTCATATAGCAATCAGCCCCAGCATTTT
abundance: many; j_gene: TRBJ1-5; v_gene: TRBV20-1; d_gene: -; CDR3aa: CSASPVGGAKDQPQHF; CDR3nt: TGCAGTGCTAGCCCCGTGGGGGGGGCGAAGGATCAGCCCCAGCATTTT
abundance: few; j_gene: TRBJ1-1; v_gene: TRBV4-2; d_gene: -; CDR3aa: CASSQNLGGGSTEAFF; CDR3nt: TGTGCCAGCAGCCAGAACTTAGGGGGTGGTAGCACTGAAGCTTTCTTT
abundance: -; j_gene: TRBJ1-6; v_gene: TRBV4-1; d_gene: -; CDR3aa: CASSQEGLGDNSPLHF; CDR3nt: TGCGCCAGCAGCCAAGAAGGTTTAGGGGATAATTCACCCCTCCACTTT
abundance: once; j_gene: TRBJ2-3; v_gene: TRBV12-3/TRBV12-4; d_gene: TRBD2; CDR3aa: CASSRPGAGAVLDTQYF; CDR3nt: TGTGCCAGCAGCCGCCCTGGGGCGGGAGCGGTTTTGGATACGCAGTATTTT
abundance: -; j_gene: TRBJ1-2; v_gene: TRBV29-1; d_gene: -; CDR3aa: CSVPHPGSRYTF; CDR3nt: TGCAGCGTTCCCCATCCCGGGAGTCGCTACACCTTC
abundance: many; j_gene: TRBJ1-4; v_gene: TRBV30; d_gene: -; CDR3aa: CAWRIEATNEKLFF; CDR3nt: TGTGCCTGGAGAATCGAAGCAACTAATGAAAAACTGTTTTTT
abundance: many; j_gene: TRBJ2-4; v_gene: TRBV3-1; d_gene: -; CDR3aa: CASSHSKNIQYF; CDR3nt: TGTGCCAGCAGCCATTCCAAAAACATTCAGTACTTC
abundance: many; j_gene: TRBJ2-1; v_gene: TRBV20-1; d_gene: TRBD2; CDR3aa: CSARGPSAGGRHNEQFF; CDR3nt: TGCAGTGCTAGAGGCCCTTCAGCGGGAGGGCGCCACAATGAGCAGTTCTTC
abundance: -; j_gene: TRBJ2-3; v_gene: TRBV9; d_gene: -; CDR3aa: CASSVVGGPTDTQYF; CDR3nt: TGTGCCAGCAGCGTAGTTGGCGGACCCACAGATACGCAGTATTTT
abundance: few; j_gene: TRBJ2-7; v_gene: TRBV12-3/TRBV12-4; d_gene: -; CDR3aa: CASKFPGGHEQYF; CDR3nt: TGTGCCAGCAAGTTTCCTGGGGGGCACGAGCAGTACTTC
abundance: few; j_gene: TRBJ2-3; v_gene: TRBV29-1; d_gene: TRBD1; CDR3aa: CSVSPTGTGPGTQYF; CDR3nt: TGCAGCGTTTCACCGACAGGGACGGGACCAGGTACGCAGTATTTT
abundance: -; j_gene: TRBJ1-1; v_gene: TRBV7-8; d_gene: -; CDR3aa: CASSLFPNTEAFF; CDR3nt: TGTGCCAGCAGCTTATTTCCGAACACTGAAGCTTTCTTT
abundance: few; j_gene: TRBJ2-7; v_gene: TRBV12-3/TRBV12-4; d_gene: -; CDR3aa: CASSSGNSYEQYF; CDR3nt: TGTGCCAGCAGTTCCGGGAATTCCTACGAGCAGTACTTC
abundance: -; j_gene: TRBJ1-1; v_gene: TRBV29-1; d_gene: TRBD1; CDR3aa: CSVEVRDRQPQAFF; CDR3nt: TGCAGCGTTGAGGTCCGGGACAGGCAACCCCAAGCTTTCTTT
abundance: few; j_gene: TRBJ2-3; v_gene: TRBV29-1; d_gene: TRBD2; CDR3aa: CSGIAGVGDTQYF; CDR3nt: TGCAGCGGAATAGCGGGGGTGGGGGATACGCAGTATTTT
abundance: -; j_gene: TRBJ1-1; v_gene: TRBV5-1; d_gene: -; CDR3aa: CASSSGPERNTEAFF; CDR3nt: TGCGCCAGCAGCTCCGGGCCAGAGCGGAACACTGAAGCTTTCTTT
abundance: few; j_gene: TRBJ2-7; v_gene: TRBV6-2/TRBV6-3; d_gene: -; CDR3aa: CASNLFGITTYEQYF; CDR3nt: TGTGCCAGCAACCTGTTTGGGATTACCACCTACGAGCAGTACTTC
abundance: -; j_gene: TRBJ2-2; v_gene: TRBV6-4; d_gene: TRBD2; CDR3aa: CASRLADNTGELFF; CDR3nt: TGTGCCAGCAGGCTAGCGGATAACACCGGGGAGCTGTTTTTT
abundance: -; j_gene: TRBJ2-1; v_gene: TRBV4-3; d_gene: -; CDR3aa: CASSPTWLGDNEQFF; CDR3nt: TGCGCCAGCAGCCCAACGTGGTTGGGGGATAATGAGCAGTTCTTC
abundance: -; j_gene: TRBJ1-6; v_gene: TRBV7-2; d_gene: -; CDR3aa: CASSLVASAGSPLHF; CDR3nt: TGTGCCAGCAGCTTAGTTGCGTCGGCAGGGTCACCCCTCCACTTT
abundance: -; j_gene: TRBJ1-6; v_gene: TRBV6-1; d_gene: TRBD1; CDR3aa: CASSERPGGSVPSNSSPLHF; CDR3nt: TGTGCCAGCAGTGAAAGGCCAGGGGGGTCGGTCCCCAGTAACTCTTCACCCCTCCACTTT
abundance: few; j_gene: TRBJ2-1; v_gene: TRBV6-4; d_gene: TRBD1; CDR3aa: CATSGQGESNEQFF; CDR3nt: TGTGCCACTTCAGGACAGGGCGAATCCAATGAGCAGTTCTTC
abundance: few; j_gene: TRBJ2-6; v_gene: TRBV6-4; d_gene: -; CDR3aa: CASSSGSGANVLTF; CDR3nt: TGTGCCAGCAGTTCAGGCTCTGGGGCCAACGTCCTGACTTTC
abundance: -; j_gene: TRBJ1-2; v_gene: TRBV7-2; d_gene: TRBD1; CDR3aa: CASSEGTGNYGYTF; CDR3nt: TGTGCCAGCAGCGAGGGGACAGGGAACTATGGCTACACCTTC
abundance: -; j_gene: TRBJ1-4; v_gene: TRBV5-1; d_gene: TRBD1; CDR3aa: CASSPGRTGNEKLFF; CDR3nt: TGCGCCAGCAGCCCTGGACGGACAGGGAATGAAAAACTGTTTTTT
abundance: -; j_gene: TRBJ1-5; v_gene: TRBV7-9; d_gene: -; CDR3aa: CASSSGPGQPQHF; CDR3nt: TGTGCCAGCAGCTCAGGTCCGGGCCAGCCCCAGCATTTT
abundance: once; j_gene: TRBJ2-1; v_gene: TRBV5-5; d_gene: -; CDR3aa: CASSLARQSSYNEQFF; CDR3nt: TGTGCCAGCAGCTTGGCTAGACAGAGCTCCTACAATGAGCAGTTCTTC
abundance: medium-sized; j_gene: TRBJ1-2; v_gene: TRBV20-1; d_gene: TRBD1; CDR3aa: CSAKIRDRNRYGYTF; CDR3nt: TGCAGTGCTAAAATCCGGGACAGGAACCGCTATGGCTACACCTTC
abundance: few; j_gene: TRBJ1-2; v_gene: TRBV7-3; d_gene: TRBD1; CDR3aa: CASSRDRGNGYTF; CDR3nt: TGTGCCAGCAGCCGGGACAGGGGGAATGGCTACACCTTC
abundance: -; j_gene: TRBJ2-2; v_gene: TRBV25-1; d_gene: -; CDR3aa: CASTRGTGELFF; CDR3nt: TGTGCCAGCACGCGTGGCACCGGGGAGCTGTTTTTT
abundance: many; j_gene: TRBJ2-1; v_gene: TRBV5-1; d_gene: TRBD2; CDR3aa: CASSLWGGDYNEQFF; CDR3nt: TGCGCCAGCAGCTTGTGGGGGGGGGACTACAATGAGCAGTTCTTC
abundance: -; j_gene: TRBJ1-3; v_gene: TRBV25-1; d_gene: -; CDR3aa: CASIAGNTIYF; CDR3nt: TGTGCCAGCATAGCTGGAAACACCATATATTTT
abundance: few; j_gene: TRBJ2-1; v_gene: TRBV28; d_gene: -; CDR3aa: CASSLTGTYNEQFF; CDR3nt: TGTGCCAGCAGTTTAACGGGAACCTACAATGAGCAGTTCTTC
abundance: few; j_gene: TRBJ1-6; v_gene: TRBV21-1; d_gene: -; CDR3aa: CASTRADSPLHF; CDR3nt: TGTGCCAGCACCCGGGCGGATTCACCCCTCCACTTT
abundance: few; j_gene: TRBJ2-7; v_gene: TRBV3-1; d_gene: -; CDR3aa: CASSGTNTYEQYF; CDR3nt: TGTGCCAGCAGCGGGACAAATACCTACGAGCAGTACTTC
abundance: -; j_gene: TRBJ2-1; v_gene: TRBV7-6; d_gene: TRBD2; CDR3aa: CASSYLAGEDNEQFF; CDR3nt: TGTGCCAGCAGCTACCTAGCGGGAGAAGACAATGAGCAGTTCTTC
abundance: -; j_gene: TRBJ2-1; v_gene: TRBV4-1; d_gene: -; CDR3aa: CASSRPEGREQFF; CDR3nt: TGCGCCAGCAGCCGGCCGGAGGGGCGTGAGCAGTTCTTC
abundance: -; j_gene: TRBJ1-5; v_gene: TRBV20-1; d_gene: -; CDR3aa: CSARVGGVSQPQHF; CDR3nt: TGCAGTGCTAGAGTTGGGGGTGTAAGTCAGCCCCAGCATTTT
abundance: few; j_gene: TRBJ2-2; v_gene: TRBV29-1; d_gene: -; CDR3aa: CSATSTGELFF; CDR3nt: TGCAGCGCTACTAGTACCGGGGAGCTGTTTTTT
abundance: few; j_gene: TRBJ2-2; v_gene: TRBV7-2; d_gene: -; CDR3aa: CASSSRSTGNGELFF; CDR3nt: TGTGCCAGCAGCTCCCGGTCGACGGGAAACGGGGAGCTGTTTTTT
abundance: -; j_gene: TRBJ2-1; v_gene: TRBV20-1; d_gene: TRBD2; CDR3aa: CSAISGGSYNEQFF; CDR3nt: TGCAGTGCTATCAGCGGGGGCTCCTACAATGAGCAGTTCTTC
abundance: few; j_gene: TRBJ1-2; v_gene: TRBV14; d_gene: -; CDR3aa: CASSPRAGDNYGYTF; CDR3nt: TGTGCCAGCAGCCCCCGGGCAGGGGATAACTATGGCTACACCTTC